Given below is one T cell receptor (beta chain) in context. Antigen specificity is unknown. This record belongs to a study of T cell responses to AZD1222 COVID-19 vaccine. Regarding the study as a whole: After the peak T cell response, and only then, were repertoires sampled.

The germline gives CDR1 SGHTA, CDR2 FQGNSA. The V and J ends lost 4 bases and 5 bases respectively, with 18 bases between them. The CDR3 loop spans 15 amino acids. Clones were read by immunoSEQ multiplex PCR, and TCRdb kept only the in-frame ones, dropping some. The sample consists of 140,000 to 150,000 clones, roughly nine tenths of them appearing once. Sequenced material: peripheral blood, taken on day 0 of AZD1222 vaccination. The sequence derives from an adult in good health. The chain carries TRBV7-2 and TRBJ2-7, with D possibly being TRBD1 (5 bases). This chain's CDR3 is CASSSDRQLRDEQYF. CDR3 sequence (DNA): TGTGCCAGCAGCTCCGACAGACAGTTAAGGGACGAGCAGTACTTC.